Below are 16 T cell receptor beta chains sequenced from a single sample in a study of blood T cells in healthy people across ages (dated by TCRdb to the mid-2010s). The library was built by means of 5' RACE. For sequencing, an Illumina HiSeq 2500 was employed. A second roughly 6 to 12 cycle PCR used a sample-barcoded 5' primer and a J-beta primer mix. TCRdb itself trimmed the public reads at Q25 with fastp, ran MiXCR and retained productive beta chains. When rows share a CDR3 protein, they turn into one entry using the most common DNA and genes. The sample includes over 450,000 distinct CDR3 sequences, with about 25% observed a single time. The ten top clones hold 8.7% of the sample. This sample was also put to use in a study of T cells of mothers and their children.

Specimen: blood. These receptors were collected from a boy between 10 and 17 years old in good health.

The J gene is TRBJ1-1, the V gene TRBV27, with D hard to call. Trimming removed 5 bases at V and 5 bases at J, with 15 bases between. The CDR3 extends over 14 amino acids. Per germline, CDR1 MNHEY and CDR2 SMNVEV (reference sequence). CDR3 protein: CASSPTSGRTEAFF. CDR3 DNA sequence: TGTGCCAGCAGTCCGACGTCGGGAAGGACTGAAGCTTTCTTT.

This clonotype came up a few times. The chain's CDR3 is CASSYSTGGTGYEQYF. CDR3 sequence (DNA): TGTGCCAGCAGTTACTCAACAGGGGGGACGGGGTACGAGCAGTACTTC. The chain carries TRBV6-5 and TRBJ2-7, with 8 bases aligning to TRBD1. CDR1 and CDR2 from the germline V gene are MNHEY and SVGAGI. This CDR3 is built from 16 residues. V trimming: 0 bases; J trimming: 4 bases; junction bases outside the gene matches: 8.

CDR3 nucleotides: TGCAGCGTTGAAGCTGGCAGGGACTACGAGCAGTACTTC. This sequence encodes CSVEAGRDYEQYF. The rearrangement links TRBV29-1 to TRBJ2-7; D is perhaps TRBD1 (5 bases). V shed 1 base and J shed 3 bases, with 10 bases lying between them. Germline assignment: CDR1 SQVTM and CDR2 ANQGSEA. CDR3 size: 13 residues.

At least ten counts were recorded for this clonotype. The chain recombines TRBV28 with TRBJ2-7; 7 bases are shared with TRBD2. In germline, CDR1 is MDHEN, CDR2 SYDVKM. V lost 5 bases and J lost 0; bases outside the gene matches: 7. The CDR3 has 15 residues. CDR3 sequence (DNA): TGTGCCAGCAGTGGCCGGGACTACGTCTCCTACGAGCAGTACTTC. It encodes CASSGRDYVSYEQYF.

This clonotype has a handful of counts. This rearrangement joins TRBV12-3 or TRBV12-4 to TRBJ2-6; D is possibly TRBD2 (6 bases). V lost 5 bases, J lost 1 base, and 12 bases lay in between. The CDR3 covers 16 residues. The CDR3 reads CASSPGLASGANVLTF. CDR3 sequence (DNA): TGTGCCAGCAGTCCGGGACTTGCGTCTGGGGCCAACGTCCTGACTTTC.

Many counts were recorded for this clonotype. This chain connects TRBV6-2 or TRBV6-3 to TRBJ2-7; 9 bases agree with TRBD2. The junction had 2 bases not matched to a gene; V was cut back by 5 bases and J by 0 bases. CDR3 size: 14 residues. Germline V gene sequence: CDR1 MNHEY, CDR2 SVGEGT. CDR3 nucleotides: TGTGCCAGCAGTCTAGCGGGATACTCCTACGAGCAGTACTTC. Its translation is CASSLAGYSYEQYF.

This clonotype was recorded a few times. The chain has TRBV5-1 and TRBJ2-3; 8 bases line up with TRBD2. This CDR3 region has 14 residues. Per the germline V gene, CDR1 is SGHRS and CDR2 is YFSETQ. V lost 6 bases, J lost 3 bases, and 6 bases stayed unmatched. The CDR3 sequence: CASTQTGGTDTQYF. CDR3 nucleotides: TGCGCCAGCACCCAAACGGGGGGGACAGATACGCAGTATTTT.

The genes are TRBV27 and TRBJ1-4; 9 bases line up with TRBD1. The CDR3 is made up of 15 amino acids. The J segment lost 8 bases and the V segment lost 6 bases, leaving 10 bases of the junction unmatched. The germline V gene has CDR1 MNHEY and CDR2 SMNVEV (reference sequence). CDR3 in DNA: TGTGCCAGCAGCATCCGGGACAGGGCAGGAGAAAAACTGTTTTTT. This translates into CASSIRDRAGEKLFF.

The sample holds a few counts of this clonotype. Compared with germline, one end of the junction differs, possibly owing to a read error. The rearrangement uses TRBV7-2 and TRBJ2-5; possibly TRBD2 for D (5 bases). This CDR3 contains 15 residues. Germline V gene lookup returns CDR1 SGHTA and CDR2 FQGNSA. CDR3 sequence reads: CASSLGLSLQEAQYF. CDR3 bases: TGTGCCAGCAGCTTAGGACTATCCCTTCAAGAGGCCCAGTACTTC.

This CDR3 is CASSPGLAGGRNPQTQYF. CDR3 nucleotides: TGTGCCAGCAGCCCCGGACTAGCGGGGGGGCGTAACCCTCAGACCCAGTACTTC. The chain is built from TRBV7-9 and TRBJ2-5; 15 bases match TRBD2. With 5 bases clipped from V and 6 bases from J, the junction kept 13 bases outside the gene matches. This CDR3 is built from 18 residues. Germline-derived CDR1 and CDR2 are SEHNR and FQNEAQ (reference sequence).

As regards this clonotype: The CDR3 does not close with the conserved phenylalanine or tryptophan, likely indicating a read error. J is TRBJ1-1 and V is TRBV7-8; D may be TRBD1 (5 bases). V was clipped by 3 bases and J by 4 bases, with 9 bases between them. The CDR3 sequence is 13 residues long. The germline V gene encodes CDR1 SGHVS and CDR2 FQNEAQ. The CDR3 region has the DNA TGTGCCAGCAGCTTCAGGGAAGCCACTGAAGCTTTCCTT. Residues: CASSFREATEAFL.

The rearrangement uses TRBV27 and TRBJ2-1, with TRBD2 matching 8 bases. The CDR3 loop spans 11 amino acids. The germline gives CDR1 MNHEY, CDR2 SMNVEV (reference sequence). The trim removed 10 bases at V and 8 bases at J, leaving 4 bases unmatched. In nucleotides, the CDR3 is TGTGCCACCCGGGGGGGGGATGAGCAGTTCTTC. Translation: CATRGGDEQFF.

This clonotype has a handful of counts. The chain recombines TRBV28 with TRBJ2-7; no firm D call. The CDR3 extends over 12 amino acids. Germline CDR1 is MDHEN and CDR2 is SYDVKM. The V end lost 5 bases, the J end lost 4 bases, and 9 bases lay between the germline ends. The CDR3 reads CASSTLSYEQYF. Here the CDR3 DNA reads TGTGCCAGCAGTACCCTCTCGTACGAGCAGTACTTC. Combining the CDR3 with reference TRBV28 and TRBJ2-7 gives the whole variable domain DVKVTQSSRYLVKRTGEKVFLECVQDMDHENMFWYRQDPGLGLRLIYFSYDVKMKEKGDIPEGYSVSREKKERFSLILESASTNQTSMYLCASSTLSYEQYFGPGTRLTVT.

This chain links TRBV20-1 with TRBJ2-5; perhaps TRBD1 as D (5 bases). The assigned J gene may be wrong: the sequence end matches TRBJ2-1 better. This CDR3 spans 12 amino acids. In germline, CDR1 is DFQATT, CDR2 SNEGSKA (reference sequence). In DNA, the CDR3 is TGCAGTGCTATAGACAGAAGCGATGAGCAGTTCTTC. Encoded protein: CSAIDRSDEQFF.

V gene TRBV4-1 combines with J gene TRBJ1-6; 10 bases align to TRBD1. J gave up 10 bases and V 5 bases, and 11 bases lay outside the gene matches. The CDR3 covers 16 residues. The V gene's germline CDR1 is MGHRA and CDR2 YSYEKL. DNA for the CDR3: TGCGCCAGCAGCAAGGCGAGGGGGGGACAGGGGTCACCCCTCCACTTT. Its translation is CASSKARGGQGSPLHF.

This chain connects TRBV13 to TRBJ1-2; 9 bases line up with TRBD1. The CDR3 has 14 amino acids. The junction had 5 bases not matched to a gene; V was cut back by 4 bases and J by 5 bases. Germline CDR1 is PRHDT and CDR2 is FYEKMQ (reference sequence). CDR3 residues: CASSSGTGTYGYTF. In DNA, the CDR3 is TGTGCCAGCAGCTCCGGGACAGGGACATATGGCTACACCTTC. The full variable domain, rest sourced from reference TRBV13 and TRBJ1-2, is AAGVIQSPRHLIKEKRETATLKCYPIPRHDTVYWYQQGPGQDPQFLISFYEKMQSDKGSIPDRFSAQQFSDYHSELNMSSLELGDSALYFCASSSGTGTYGYTFGSGTRLTVV.